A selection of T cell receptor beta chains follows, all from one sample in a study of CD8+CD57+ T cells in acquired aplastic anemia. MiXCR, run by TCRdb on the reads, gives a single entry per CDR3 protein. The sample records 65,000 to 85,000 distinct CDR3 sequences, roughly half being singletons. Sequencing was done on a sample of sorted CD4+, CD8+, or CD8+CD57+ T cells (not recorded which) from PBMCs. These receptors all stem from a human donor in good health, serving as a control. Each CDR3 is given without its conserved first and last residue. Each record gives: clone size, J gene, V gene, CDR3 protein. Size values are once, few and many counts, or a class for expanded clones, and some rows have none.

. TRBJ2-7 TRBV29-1 SVVLFGKRYEQY
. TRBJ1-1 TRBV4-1 ASSQEVGEAF
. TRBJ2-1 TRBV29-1 SVGGTSSYNEQF
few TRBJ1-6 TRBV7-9 ASSLLGLREHLH
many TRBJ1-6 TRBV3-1 ASSQDYRRANSPLH
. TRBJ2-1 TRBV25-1 ASSASDRGHNEQF
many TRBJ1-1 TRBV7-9 ASSLGALGTEAF
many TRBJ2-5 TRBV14 ASSREQGRETQY
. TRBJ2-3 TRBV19 ASSTYRGLAGGADTQY
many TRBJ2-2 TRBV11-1 ASSARDTATLTRTGELF
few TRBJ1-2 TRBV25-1 ASSEPGTGYGYT
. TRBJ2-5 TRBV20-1 SAREFEETQY